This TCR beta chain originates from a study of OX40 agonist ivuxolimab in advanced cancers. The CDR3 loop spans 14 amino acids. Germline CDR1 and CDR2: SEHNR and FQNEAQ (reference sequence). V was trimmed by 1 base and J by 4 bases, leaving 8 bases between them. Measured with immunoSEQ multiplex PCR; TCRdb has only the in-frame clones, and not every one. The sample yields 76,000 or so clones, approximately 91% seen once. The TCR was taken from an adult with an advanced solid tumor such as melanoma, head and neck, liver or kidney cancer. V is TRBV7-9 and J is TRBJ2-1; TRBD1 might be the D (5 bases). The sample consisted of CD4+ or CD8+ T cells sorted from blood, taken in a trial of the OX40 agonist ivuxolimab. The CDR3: CASSLVGVYNEQFF. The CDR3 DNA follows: TGTGCCAGCAGCTTAGTAGGGGTGTACAATGAGCAGTTCTTC.